These 23 T cell receptor beta chains were sequenced from one sample in a study of OX40 agonist ivuxolimab in advanced cancers. Some clones are missing from TCRdb's copy, which holds only in-frame ones; the method was immunoSEQ multiplex PCR. This sample has under 80,000 clones; more than 75% occur once, and the top ten carry approximately 0.8%. The source material was CD4+ or CD8+ T cells sorted from blood, sampled in a trial of the OX40 agonist ivuxolimab. The receptors here all came from an adult with an advanced solid tumor such as melanoma, head and neck, liver or kidney cancer.

The DNA of the CDR3 is TGTGCCAGCAGCTTAAGTCGCCTAACCGGGGGCGAGCAGTACTTC. Translating gives CASSLSRLTGGEQYF. The chain employs TRBV11-3 and TRBJ2-7; weak D call: TRBD2 (6 bases). The CDR3 sequence is 15 residues long. V was clipped by 2 bases and J by 6 bases, with 17 bases between them. CDR1 is SGHNT, CDR2 YENEEA, per germline.

This chain uses TRBV19 with TRBJ1-1; 7 bases map to TRBD1. V lost 10 bases to trimming and J lost 0 bases; unmatched junction nucleotides: 2. Germline lookup yields CDR1 LNHDA and CDR2 SQIVND (reference sequence). The CDR3 is 12 residues long. The CDR3 coding sequence is TGTGCCACAGGGACAGTGAACACTGAAGCTTTCTTT. This gives the protein CATGTVNTEAFF.

This rearrangement joins TRBV4-2 to TRBJ1-2; D not resolved. The V end lost 1 base, the J end lost 4 bases, and 10 bases lay between the germline ends. The CDR3 sequence is 14 residues long. The germline V gene has CDR1 LGHNA and CDR2 YNFKEQ. The CDR3 spells CASSQVDHSYGYTF. In DNA, the CDR3 is TGTGCCAGCAGCCAAGTGGACCATTCCTATGGCTACACCTTC.

This clone came up a few times. The CDR3 spells CASSLVSGTLQETQYF. The CDR3 DNA reads as TGTGCCAGCAGCTTGGTAAGCGGGACCCTCCAAGAGACCCAGTACTTC. The chain joins TRBV5-4 to TRBJ2-5, with 7 nucleotides matching TRBD2. The V gene end was trimmed by 0 bases and the J gene end by 1 base; junction bases not matched to a gene: 6. Germline V gene sequence: CDR1 SGHNT, CDR2 YYREEE (reference sequence). CDR3 length: 16 residues. The full variable domain, completed using reference TRBV5-4 and TRBJ2-5, is ETGVTQSPTHLIKTRGQQVTLRCSSQSGHNTVSWYQQALGQGPQFIFQYYREEENGRGNFPPRFSGLQFPNYSSELNVNALELDDSALYLCASSLVSGTLQETQYFGPGTRLLVL.

The chain combines TRBV5-1 with TRBJ2-3; unclear D gene. CDR3 length: 15 amino acids. Germline V gives CDR1 SGHRS, CDR2 YFSETQ. V lost 4 bases and J lost 0, with 12 bases in between. The CDR3: CASSAGESSTDTQYF. The CDR3 DNA reads as TGCGCCAGCAGCGCTGGAGAATCTAGCACAGATACGCAGTATTTT.

The genes are TRBV7-8 and TRBJ2-3; D is tentatively TRBD1 or TRBD2 (5 bases each). This CDR3 comprises 16 residues. Looked up from germline, CDR1 is SGHVS and CDR2 is FQNEAQ. Trimming pared 0 bases from V and 2 bases from J, leaving 12 bases between. CDR3 bases: TGTGCCAGCAGCTTAGCGGGACGCCTTCCCACAGATACGCAGTATTTT. This encodes CASSLAGRLPTDTQYF.

The chain joins TRBV9 to TRBJ2-7; D possibly uses TRBD1 or TRBD2 (5 bases each). The V gene lost 0 bases and the J gene lost 2 bases, with 12 bases spanning the gap. Germline V gene data show CDR1 as SGDLS and CDR2 as YYNGEE. The CDR3 has 15 amino acids. The CDR3 is CASSVAAGTTYEQYF. For the CDR3, the DNA is TGTGCCAGCAGCGTAGCAGCAGGGACGACCTACGAGCAGTACTTC.

The genes are TRBV5-1 and TRBJ2-2; D could derive from TRBD1 or TRBD2 (5 bases each). This CDR3 spans 16 amino acids. Trimming left V 3 bases short and J 5 bases short, with 17 bases between. Germline CDR1 SGHRS, CDR2 YFSETQ. The CDR3 loop is CASSSVDSGGTGELFF. CDR3 DNA: TGCGCCAGCAGCTCCGTCGACAGCGGAGGAACCGGGGAGCTGTTTTTT.

The rearrangement links TRBV2 to TRBJ2-3, with 8 bases aligning to TRBD2. Per the germline V gene, CDR1 is SNHLY and CDR2 is FYNNEI. V gave up 8 bases and J gave up 6 bases; unmatched junction bases: 10. This CDR3 contains 14 residues. CDR3 amino acids: CASGRSGRRDTQYF. The DNA for the CDR3 is TGTGCCAGCGGTCGGAGCGGGAGAAGGGATACGCAGTATTTT.

This clone was found once. The chain is built from TRBV15 and TRBJ2-2; D uncertain. V lost 0 bases to trimming and J lost 3 bases, with 2 bases between them. Germline V gives CDR1 LNHNV, CDR2 YYDKDF (reference sequence). This CDR3 spans 13 amino acids. The CDR3 coding sequence is TGTGCCACCAGCAGAGACTACACCGGGGAGCTGTTTTTT. Protein product: CATSRDYTGELFF.

V usage is TRBV5-5 and J usage is TRBJ1-1; D ambiguous. The V gene lost 4 bases and the J gene lost 0 bases, with 7 bases spanning the gap. There are 13 residues in the CDR3. Germline V gives CDR1 SGHKS, CDR2 YYEKEE (reference sequence). The CDR3 here is CASSATVNTEAFF. The CDR3, as DNA: TGTGCCAGCAGCGCGACGGTGAACACTGAAGCTTTCTTT.

This sequence joins TRBV7-2 and TRBJ2-1; 9 bases are shared with TRBD2. This CDR3 comprises 18 residues. Germline V gives CDR1 SGHTA, CDR2 FQGNSA. After removal of 2 bases from V and 7 bases from J, the junction contained 15 bases not matched to a gene. The CDR3 DNA follows: TGTGCCAGCAGCTTAATAGGGCTCGGAGCGGGGGGTAGAAATGAGCAGTTCTTC. Translating gives CASSLIGLGAGGRNEQFF.

This clone has only one observation. This chain connects TRBV28 to TRBJ1-1; D gene ambiguous. CDR3 length: 16 residues. The V end lost 3 bases, the J end lost 4 bases, and 18 bases lay between the germline ends. Per the germline V gene, CDR1 is MDHEN and CDR2 is SYDVKM. CDR3 residues: CASSFNRGPLGTEAFF. The CDR3 bases are TGTGCCAGCAGTTTCAACAGAGGCCCCCTGGGCACTGAAGCTTTCTTT.

The chain combines TRBV29-1 with TRBJ2-3; 8 bases line up with TRBD1. Losses at the gene ends were 2 bases for V and 9 bases for J; bases not matched to a gene: 7. Germline loops: CDR1 SQVTM, CDR2 ANQGSEA. The CDR3 has 13 amino acids. The CDR3 spells CSVERGQGATQYF. The CDR3 nucleotides are TGCAGCGTTGAAAGGGGTCAGGGGGCGACGCAGTATTTT.

The chain couples TRBV29-1 to TRBJ2-5, with TRBD1 identical over 11 bases. Looked up from germline, CDR1 is SQVTM and CDR2 is ANQGSEA. This CDR3 has 13 residues. V dropped 7 bases and J dropped 4; count of bases not matched to a gene: 5. The CDR3: CSAGGTGGETQYF. CDR3 bases: TGCAGCGCCGGGGGGACAGGGGGAGAGACCCAGTACTTC.

The J gene is TRBJ1-1, the V gene TRBV4-1, with D unresolved. This CDR3 is built from 15 residues. V lost 4 bases to trimming and J lost 1 base, with 13 bases between them. Per the germline V gene, CDR1 is MGHRA and CDR2 is YSYEKL. CDR3 region: CASSLGPTGNTEAFF. For the CDR3, the DNA is TGCGCCAGCAGCCTTGGACCCACCGGGAACACTGAAGCTTTCTTT.

In its sample, this clone was seen a few times. This chain joins TRBV29-1 and TRBJ2-5, with 11 bases matching TRBD2. Germline trimming cut 4 bases from V and 5 bases from J; bases unmatched to any gene: 3. Germline CDR1 is SQVTM and CDR2 is ANQGSEA. The CDR3 covers 13 residues. The DNA of the CDR3 is TGCAGCGTTGGGACTAGCGGGTCGGAGACCCAGTACTTC. It specifies CSVGTSGSETQYF.

The rearrangement joins TRBV30 to TRBJ1-1; 7 bases agree with TRBD1. Losses at the gene ends were 2 bases for V and 1 base for J; bases not matched to a gene: 13. The CDR3 runs to 17 residues. Germline CDR1 GTSNPN, CDR2 SVGIG (reference sequence). CDR3 loop: CAWSIRTGWTGNTEAFF. The CDR3 DNA reads TGTGCCTGGAGTATACGGACAGGCTGGACGGGGAACACTGAAGCTTTCTTT.

This clone was detected once. The chain recombines TRBV13 with TRBJ2-7, with TRBD2 matching 7 bases. The CDR3 totals 15 residues. The trim removed 4 bases at V and 0 bases at J, leaving 6 bases unmatched. The germline gives CDR1 PRHDT, CDR2 FYEKMQ (reference sequence). The CDR3 region is CASSSERDLSYEQYF. In DNA form, the CDR3 reads TGTGCCAGCAGCTCAGAGCGGGATCTCTCCTACGAGCAGTACTTC.

The CDR3 loop is CASRRTGASSYEQYF. CDR3 in DNA: TGTGCCAGCAGAAGAACGGGGGCCAGCTCCTACGAGCAGTACTTC. V gene TRBV6-1 combines with J gene TRBJ2-7; either TRBD1 or TRBD2 may fit D (6 bases each). V lost 6 bases and J 0 bases, leaving 15 bases between the germline ends. The CDR3 is 15 amino acids. The germline CDR1 and CDR2 sequences are MNHNS and SASEGT.

The V call is TRBV7-2, the J call TRBJ1-2, with D unclear. This CDR3 has 14 amino acids. V was pared by 4 bases and J by 3 bases, with 12 bases between. Germline V gene sequence: CDR1 SGHTA, CDR2 FQGNSA. CDR3 nucleotide sequence: TGTGCCAGCAGCTCCACCAACTCGGACTATGGCTACACCTTC. It encodes CASSSTNSDYGYTF.

In this sample, this clone turned up once. J is TRBJ2-1 and V is TRBV19; 7 bases align to TRBD1. The trim removed 7 bases at V and 10 bases at J, leaving 10 bases unmatched. This CDR3 spans 13 amino acids. The germline gives CDR1 LNHDA, CDR2 SQIVND (reference sequence). CDR3 protein: CASKAAGGEEQFF. As DNA, the CDR3 is TGTGCCAGTAAGGCGGCAGGGGGTGAAGAGCAGTTCTTC.

The chain employs TRBV28 and TRBJ1-5; D is undetermined. CDR1 MDHEN and CDR2 SYDVKM come from the germline V gene. Trimming left V 5 bases short and J 6 bases short, with 11 bases between. This CDR3 has 13 residues. The CDR3 reads CASSQGVSQPQHF. The CDR3 DNA reads TGTGCCAGCAGTCAAGGTGTCTCTCAGCCCCAGCATTTT.